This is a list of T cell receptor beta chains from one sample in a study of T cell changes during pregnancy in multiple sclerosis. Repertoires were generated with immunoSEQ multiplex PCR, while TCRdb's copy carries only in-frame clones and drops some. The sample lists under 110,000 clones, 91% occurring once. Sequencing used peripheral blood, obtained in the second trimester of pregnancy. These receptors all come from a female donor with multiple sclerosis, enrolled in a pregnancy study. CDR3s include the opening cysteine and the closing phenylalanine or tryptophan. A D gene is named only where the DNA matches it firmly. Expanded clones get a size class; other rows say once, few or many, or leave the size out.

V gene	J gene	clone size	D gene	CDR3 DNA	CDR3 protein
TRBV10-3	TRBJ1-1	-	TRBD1	TGTGCCATCAGTGATAATGCGGGGACAGGGGGTGAAGCTTTCTTT	CAISDNAGTGGEAFF
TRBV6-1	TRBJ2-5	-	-	TGTGCCAGCGGAGCTACCGGGACAAACCAAGAGACCCAGTACTTC	CASGATGTNQETQYF
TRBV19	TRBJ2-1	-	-	TGTGCCAGTAGTATAGGAGCGGGCAATGAGCAGTTCTTC	CASSIGAGNEQFF
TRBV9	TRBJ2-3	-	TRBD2	TGTGCCAGCAGCGGAGGGACTAGCGGGAGAACAGATACGCAGTATTTT	CASSGGTSGRTDTQYF
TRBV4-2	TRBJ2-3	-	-	TGTGCCAGCAGCCAAGAGACGGCTAGTGGCGGTAGCACAGATACGCAGTATTTT	CASSQETASGGSTDTQYF
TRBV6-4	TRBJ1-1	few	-	TGTGCCAGCAAACAGGACACGCAAGGTGTGAACACTGAAGCTTTCTTT	CASKQDTQGVNTEAFF
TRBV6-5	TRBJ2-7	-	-	TGTGCCAGCAAACCCCCCGGGTTTGACGAGCAGTACTTC	CASKPPGFDEQYF
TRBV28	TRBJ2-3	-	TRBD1	TGTGCCAGCAGTTTACCCTTCGACAGGGCTAGCCGACGGGGCACAGATACGCAGTATTTT	CASSLPFDRASRRGTDTQYF
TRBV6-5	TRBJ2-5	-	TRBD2	TGTGCCAGCAGTTACTCTGGGCGGGAGGGCCGTGAGACCCAGTACTTC	CASSYSGREGRETQYF
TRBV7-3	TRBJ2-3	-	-	TGTGCCAGCAGCTTAATGGGGGGTAGCACAGATACGCAGTATTTT	CASSLMGGSTDTQYF
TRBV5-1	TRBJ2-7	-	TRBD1	TGCGCCAGCAGCTACCGACAGGGGGCTTCCTACGAGCAGTACTTC	CASSYRQGASYEQYF
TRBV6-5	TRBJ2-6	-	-	TGTGCCAGCAGTGCGGTCTCTGGGGCCAACGTCCTGACTTTC	CASSAVSGANVLTF
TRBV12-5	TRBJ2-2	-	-	TGTGCTAGCGGAACCGGACGGGAGAACACCGGGGAGCTGTTTTTT	CASGTGRENTGELFF
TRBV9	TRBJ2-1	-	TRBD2	TGTGCCAGCAGCGTAGAGCCAGCGGGAGGTGTCTACAATGAGCAGTTCTTC	CASSVEPAGGVYNEQFF
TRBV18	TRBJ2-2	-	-	TGTGCCAGCTCACCACTCGACAGTTCGAACACCGGGGAGCTGTTTTTT	CASSPLDSSNTGELFF
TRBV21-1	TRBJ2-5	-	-	TGTGCCAGCAGCATCCGGGACACGCAAGAGACCCAGTACTTC	CASSIRDTQETQYF
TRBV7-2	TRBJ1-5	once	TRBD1	TGTGCCAGCAGTCCACAGGGGGCAAGCAATCAGCCCCAGCATTTT	CASSPQGASNQPQHF
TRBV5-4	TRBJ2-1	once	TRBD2	TGTGCCAGCAGTGCCGGGACTAGCAGTTACAATGAGCAGTTCTTC	CASSAGTSSYNEQFF
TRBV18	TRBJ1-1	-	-	TGTGCCAGCTCACTGCAGGGAAACACTGAAGCTTTCTTT	CASSLQGNTEAFF
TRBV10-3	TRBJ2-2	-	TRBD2	TGTGCCGCCCGAATAGCGGGAGGGCGCGGCACCGGGGAGCTGTTTTTT	CAARIAGGRGTGELFF
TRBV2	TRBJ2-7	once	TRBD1	TGTGCCAGCAGTGAAGGAGGACAGGGTTCCTACGAGCAGTACTTC	CASSEGGQGSYEQYF
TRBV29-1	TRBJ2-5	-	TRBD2	TGCAGCACCTGGACTAGCGGGAGCGCCGGAACCCAGTACTTC	CSTWTSGSAGTQYF
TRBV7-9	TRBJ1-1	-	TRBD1	TGTGCCAGCAGCTTAAAAGGGGGCAGTACTGAAGCTTTCTTT	CASSLKGGSTEAFF
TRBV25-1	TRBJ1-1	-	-	TGTGCCAGCAGTGAGTCCCTTGAAGCTTTCTTT	CASSESLEAFF
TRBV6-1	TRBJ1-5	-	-	TGTGCCAGCAGTGAAAGGCCGGGAGGCAATCAGCCCCAGCATTTT	CASSERPGGNQPQHF
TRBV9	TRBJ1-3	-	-	TGTGCCAGCAGCGTAGGCCTTGAGGGTCCTGGAAACACCATATATTTT	CASSVGLEGPGNTIYF
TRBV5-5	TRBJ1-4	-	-	TGTGCCAGCAGCTTGGTGGGGACACCTCCTGAAAAACTGTTTTTT	CASSLVGTPPEKLFF
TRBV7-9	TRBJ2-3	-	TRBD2	TGTGCCAGCAGATTAGGGGGGACTAGCGGGAGATTTGATACGCAGTATTTT	CASRLGGTSGRFDTQYF
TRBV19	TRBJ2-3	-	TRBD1	TGTGCCAGTAGGACAGGGCCTAGCACAGATACGCAGTATTTT	CASRTGPSTDTQYF
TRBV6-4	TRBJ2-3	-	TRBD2	TGTGCCAGCAGTGACACTAGCGGGAGTGGCGATACGCAGTATTTT	CASSDTSGSGDTQYF
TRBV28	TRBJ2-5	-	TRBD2	TGTGCCAGCAGTAGACTAGCAAGAGAGACCCAGTACTTC	CASSRLARETQYF
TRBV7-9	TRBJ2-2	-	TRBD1	TGTGCCAGCAGACCTAACTCAGGGGGTTACACCGGGGAGCTGTTTTTT	CASRPNSGGYTGELFF
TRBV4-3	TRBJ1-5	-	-	TGCGCCAGCAGCCCTGGGCCAGGGTCCTCTCAGCCCCAGCATTTT	CASSPGPGSSQPQHF
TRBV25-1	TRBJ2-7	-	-	TGTGCCAGCAGTGGGTCAGGGGGGATCTACGAGCAGTACTTC	CASSGSGGIYEQYF
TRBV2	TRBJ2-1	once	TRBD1	TGTGCCAGCAAGACAGGGTTCAATGAGCAGTTCTTC	CASKTGFNEQFF
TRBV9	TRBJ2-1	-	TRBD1	TGTGCCAGCAGCGACCGACAGGGTTCCTACAATGAGCAGTTCTTC	CASSDRQGSYNEQFF
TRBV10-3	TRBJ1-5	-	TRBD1	TGTGCCATCAGTGCAGGGGGCGGCCAGCCCCAGCATTTT	CAISAGGGQPQHF
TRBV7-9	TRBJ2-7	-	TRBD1	TGTGCCAGTGAGGGGACAGGGGAGGCCTACGAGCAGTACTTC	CASEGTGEAYEQYF
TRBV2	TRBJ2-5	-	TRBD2	TGTGCCAGCAGCACACTAGCGGGAGGGGGGACCCAGTACTTC	CASSTLAGGGTQYF
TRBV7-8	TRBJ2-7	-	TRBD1	TGTGCCAGCAGTTCGTACGGGACAGGGTTGCTCGAGCAGTACTTC	CASSSYGTGLLEQYF
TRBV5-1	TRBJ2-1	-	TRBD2	TGCGCCAGCAGCTTTGGGACTAGCGGGCCGAGTAATGAGCAGTTCTTC	CASSFGTSGPSNEQFF
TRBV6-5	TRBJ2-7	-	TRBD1	TGTGCCAGCAGTTCCTCGGGACAGGGGCCCGACGAGCAGTACTTC	CASSSSGQGPDEQYF
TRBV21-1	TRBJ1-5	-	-	TGTGCCAGCAGCCATAAGATCCGGGACAGGGTTTGGAGCAATCAGCCCCAGCATTTT	CASSHKIRDRVWSNQPQHF
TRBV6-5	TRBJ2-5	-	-	TGTGCCAGCAGTTACATTGGACGAGGGGAGACCCAGTACTTC	CASSYIGRGETQYF
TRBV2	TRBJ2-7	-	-	TGTGCCAGCAGTGATCGAGCGGGACACGTAAACTACGAGCAGTACTTC	CASSDRAGHVNYEQYF
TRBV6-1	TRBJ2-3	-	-	TGTGCCCTGTCCCGGGGGTCAGATACGCAGTATTTT	CALSRGSDTQYF
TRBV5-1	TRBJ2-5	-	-	TGCGCCAGCAGCTTGCGGTCGGAGACCCAGTACTTC	CASSLRSETQYF
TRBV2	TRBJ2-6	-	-	TGTGCCAGCAATCAGGGGATTTCCAACGTCCTGACTTTC	CASNQGISNVLTF
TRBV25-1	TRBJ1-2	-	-	TGTGCCAGCAGTGGTCTAGGGCAGGGCTCGGGTAACTATGGCTACACCTTC	CASSGLGQGSGNYGYTF
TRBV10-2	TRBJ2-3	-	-	TGCGCCAGCAGGCAGGGGGGCGGGCCAGATACGCAGTATTTT	CASRQGGGPDTQYF
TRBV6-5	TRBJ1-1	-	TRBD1	TGTGCCAGCAGACACAGGGGCATGGTTACTGAAGCTTTCTTT	CASRHRGMVTEAFF
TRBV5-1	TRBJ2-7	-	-	TGCGCCAGCAGCGTCGCCGTCGGGGTCTCCTACGAGCAGTACTTC	CASSVAVGVSYEQYF
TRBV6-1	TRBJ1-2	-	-	TGTGCCACCGTGCCGGGAGGCTATGGCTACACCTTC	CATVPGGYGYTF
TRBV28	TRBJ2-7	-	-	TGTGCCAGCAGGACAAAGCTCGAGCAGTACTTC	CASRTKLEQYF
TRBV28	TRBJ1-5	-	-	TGTGCCAGCAGCCCTCGCCCACAGGGACGCAATCAGCCCCAGCATTTT	CASSPRPQGRNQPQHF
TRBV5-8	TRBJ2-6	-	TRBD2	TGTGCCAGCAGCGGGATAGTCCTAGCGGGAACCCCTGGGGCCAACGTCCTGACTTTC	CASSGIVLAGTPGANVLTF
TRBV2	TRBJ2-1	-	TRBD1	TGTGCCAGCAAAGTAGGGGGACAGGGGGTCAATGAGCAGTTCTTC	CASKVGGQGVNEQFF
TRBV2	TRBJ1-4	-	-	TGTGCCAGCAGTGAAAGTTCAGGCAGGGGCAATGAAAAACTGTTTTTT	CASSESSGRGNEKLFF
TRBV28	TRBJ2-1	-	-	TGTGCCAGCAGTTTAGTGGGGGCCGTCGAGCAGTTCTTC	CASSLVGAVEQFF